The clone carrying this T cell receptor beta chain was observed a few times. The study used a library that attached unique molecular identifiers to individual cDNA molecules. Authors' methods: Sample TCR counts, which ranged from about 23,224 to 750,000, had a median of approximately 95,000. MiXCR, run by TCRdb on the RACE reads, gives a single entry per CDR3 protein. It is TCRdb's table, rather than the study itself, that gives the V and J calls and clone size. This sample has over 300,000 distinct CDR3 sequences, with approximately 5% found just once. Time point: pre-sensitization, week 0. Treatment given: therapeutic diphenylcyclopropenone sensitization with weekly scalp DPC. This entry is derived from a study of human T cells and chemical hapten exposure. The overall study: Alopecia universalis, totalis or areata was present in patients who were mostly female. Variability of per-sample TCR yields stemmed mainly from small differences in pooled library volume.

The sample consisted of whole blood, taken in connection with sensitization to the hapten diphenylcyclopropenone (DPC). The receptor comes from a woman aged 45-65 years with alopecia areata. Some clones in this sample may be carry-over from other donors' samples.

CDR3 amino acids: CASSLTSGVNSAFF. The CDR3 DNA is TGTGCCAGCAGCTTAACATCCGGCGTGAATTCGGCTTTCTTT. The rearrangement links TRBV7-8 to TRBJ1-1; D not certain. Germline CDR1 and CDR2: SGHVS and FQNEAQ. Between the trimmed V and J ends, which lost 2 bases and 11 bases, there was a span of 18 bases. The CDR3 spans 14 residues.